The 13 T cell receptor beta chains below were found in one sample sequenced in a study of T cells after yellow fever vaccination. MiXCR was run by TCRdb on the 5' RACE reads, yielding one entry per CDR3 protein. The sample holds some 300,000 distinct CDR3 sequences, less than 4.5% seen once. Sequencing was performed on PBMCs, taken on the day of the yellow fever booster vaccination. Every receptor here comes from a man aged 18 to 30 who received the YFV17D yellow fever vaccine.

Only a few counts were recorded for this clonotype. CDR3 in DNA: TGCGCCAGCAGCCAACCGGGACAGGGGGGGAGCGGAGCTTTCTTT. Its protein is CASSQPGQGGSGAFF. The rearrangement joins TRBV4-3 to TRBJ1-1; 11 bases align to TRBD1. Germline CDR1 is LGHNA and CDR2 is YSLEER. This CDR3 region has 15 residues. Losses at the gene ends were 2 bases for V and 10 bases for J; bases not matched to a gene: 9.

Worth noting for this clonotype: Possible read error: a much larger clone is one base away. V and J are TRBV29-1 and TRBJ2-5; 13 nucleotides align to TRBD2. The germline V gene encodes CDR1 SQVTM and CDR2 ANQGSEA. This CDR3 contains 15 residues. This CDR3 reads CSVERTSGGMETKYF. CDR3 coding DNA: TGCAGCGTTGAGAGGACTAGCGGGGGAATGGAGACCAAGTACTTC. Using reference TRBV29-1 and TRBJ2-5 for the parts outside the CDR3, the full variable domain is SAVISQKPSRDICQRGTSLTIQCQVDSQVTMMFWYRQQPGQSLTLIATANQGSEATYESGFVIDKFPISRPNLTFSTLTVSNMSPEDSSIYLCSVERTSGGMETKYFGPGTRLLVL.

Many counts were recorded for this clonotype. The chain has TRBV27 and TRBJ1-1; no definite D call. Deletions cut 2 bases from V and 5 bases from J, with 9 bases between. Looked up from germline, CDR1 is MNHEY and CDR2 is SMNVEV (reference sequence). This CDR3 has 13 amino acids. Here the CDR3 reads CASSLVPGTEAFF. The CDR3 nucleotides read TGTGCCAGCAGTTTAGTCCCGGGGACTGAAGCTTTCTTT.

At least ten counts were recorded for this clonotype. The chain employs TRBV9 and TRBJ2-5, with 7 bases aligning to TRBD2. Germline V lookup: CDR1 SGDLS, CDR2 YYNGEE. Losses at the gene ends were 0 bases for V and 2 bases for J; bases not matched to a gene: 7. This CDR3 contains 16 residues. CDR3 nucleotide sequence: TGTGCCAGCAGCGTAGGGGTGGCTAGCGGTCAAGAGACCCAGTACTTC. This translates into CASSVGVASGQETQYF.

The rearrangement joins TRBV14 to TRBJ2-1; tentative D call: TRBD2 (5 bases). Trimming shortened V by 3 bases and J by 1 base, and 7 bases separated the two germline ends. This CDR3 has 14 residues. In germline, CDR1 is SGHDN, CDR2 FVKESK. CDR3 amino acids: CASSQAGSYNEQFF. DNA of the CDR3: TGTGCCAGCAGCCAGGCGGGTTCCTACAATGAGCAGTTCTTC.

In regard to this clonotype: The junction differs from germline at one of its ends, possibly a read error. The rearrangement joins TRBV10-3 to TRBJ1-1; 7 positions agree with TRBD1. Germline V gene data show CDR1 as ENHRY and CDR2 as SYGVKD. This CDR3 contains 14 residues. The CDR3: CAIRGTDKNTESFF. CDR3 DNA sequence: TGTGCCATCAGGGGGACAGACAAGAACACTGAATCTTTCTTT.

In nucleotides, the CDR3 is TGCGCCAGCAGCCACGGGGAGCACTACGAGCAGTACGTC. Translating it yields CASSHGEHYEQYV. This chain connects TRBV4-3 to TRBJ2-7, with D possibly TRBD2 on 5 matching bases. The germline V gene encodes CDR1 LGHNA and CDR2 YSLEER. V was cut by 3 bases and J by 3 bases, with 9 bases left in between. The CDR3 extends over 13 amino acids.

Ten or more counts support this clonotype. This chain links TRBV12-3 or TRBV12-4 with TRBJ2-2; D is unclear. There are 15 residues in the CDR3. Between the trimmed V and J ends, which lost 6 bases and 4 bases, there was a span of 15 bases. The CDR3 loop reads CASRHGRSPTGELFF. The CDR3 DNA sequence: TGTGCCAGCAGACATGGGCGATCACCCACCGGGGAGCTGTTTTTT.

The table lists this clonotype with many counts. The chain has TRBV5-4 and TRBJ2-3; 9 bases map to TRBD2. Germline V gene sequence: CDR1 SGHNT, CDR2 YYREEE (reference sequence). V dropped 4 bases and J dropped 5; count of bases not matched to a gene: 11. The CDR3 is 16 residues long. CDR3 sequence (DNA): TGTGCCAGCAGCCCGGGTGGTAGCGGGGGCGTAGATACGCAGTATTTT. Protein sequence: CASSPGGSGGVDTQYF. Full variable domain (rest looked up from reference TRBV5-4 and TRBJ2-3): ETGVTQSPTHLIKTRGQQVTLRCSSQSGHNTVSWYQQALGQGPQFIFQYYREEENGRGNFPPRFSGLQFPNYSSELNVNALELDDSALYLCASSPGGSGGVDTQYFGPGTRLTVL.

This sequence joins TRBV28 and TRBJ1-5; TRBD1 matches 7 bases. CDR1 is MDHEN, CDR2 SYDVKM, per germline. The CDR3 loop spans 16 amino acids. J lost 0 bases, V lost 6 bases, and 8 bases had no gene match. CDR3 loop: CASSHPRGASNQPQHF. The CDR3 DNA reads as TGTGCCAGCAGCCACCCCAGGGGGGCTAGCAATCAGCCCCAGCATTTT.

This clonotype has a handful of counts. V is TRBV20-1 and J is TRBJ1-2; 8 bases map to TRBD1. The CDR3 sequence is 14 residues long. Per the germline V gene, CDR1 is DFQATT and CDR2 is SNEGSKA (reference sequence). After removal of 5 bases from V and 3 bases from J, the junction contained 8 bases not matched to a gene. The CDR3 coding sequence is TGCAGTGCTTGGGTGACAGGGGTCGACTATGGCTACACCTTC. Residues: CSAWVTGVDYGYTF.

The V call is TRBV6-2 or TRBV6-3, the J call TRBJ2-2; weak D call: TRBD2 (5 bases). With 5 bases removed from V and 7 bases from J, the gap between germline ends came to 32 bases. Germline CDR1 is MNHEY and CDR2 is SVGEGT. This CDR3 comprises 20 residues. CDR3 protein: CASSPPRKVLGGPEGGELFF. CDR3 bases: TGTGCCAGCAGTCCCCCCAGGAAGGTTTTAGGAGGCCCTGAGGGCGGGGAGCTGTTTTTT.

CDR3 region: CASSQDLPEGTEAFF. CDR3 DNA sequence: TGCGCCAGCAGCCAAGACTTACCGGAAGGCACTGAAGCTTTCTTT. The rearrangement uses TRBV4-1 and TRBJ1-1; D remains ambiguous. Looked up from germline, CDR1 is MGHRA and CDR2 is YSYEKL. V shed 0 bases and J shed 4 bases, with 12 bases lying between them. This CDR3 region has 15 residues.